Below, 26 T cell receptor beta chains from the same sample are listed, as sequenced in a study of T cells in Graves' hyperthyroidism and ophthalmopathy. TCR beta CDR3 regions were amplified from RNA. Using the HTBI primer set, a first-round RT-PCR was run on the TCR CDR3. TCRdb independently ran MiXCR on the multiplex PCR reads; one entry per CDR3 protein. The sample has approximately 740,000 distinct CDR3 sequences, about 15% seen once; the top ten hold more than 8.5%. The specimen was blood. The receptors come from a woman between 18 and 29 years old with Graves' hyperthyroidism.

This clonotype has ten or more counts. The chain is built from TRBV11-3 and TRBJ2-2; 9 nucleotides match TRBD2. The CDR3 totals 16 residues. From germline, CDR1 is SGHNT and CDR2 YENEEA. The trim removed 4 bases at V and 1 base at J, leaving 4 bases unmatched. In DNA, the CDR3 is TGTGCCAGCAGCTCAAAGACTAGCGGGAACACCGGGGAGCTGTTTTTT. This encodes CASSSKTSGNTGELFF.

This clonotype was observed at least ten times. The V and J genes are TRBV6-2 or TRBV6-3 and TRBJ2-7; 8 bases fit TRBD2. This CDR3 is built from 14 residues. Looked up from germline, CDR1 is MNHEY and CDR2 is SVGEGT. V was pared by 5 bases and J by 5 bases, with 8 bases of the junction left unmatched. CDR3 in amino acids: CASSATGTRDEQYF. The CDR3, as DNA: TGTGCCAGCAGTGCCACCGGGACTAGGGACGAGCAGTACTTC.

This chain links TRBV19 with TRBJ1-2, with D possibly being TRBD1 (6 bases). Germline CDR1 reads LNHDA; CDR2 reads SQIVND (reference sequence). The V and J ends lost 5 bases and 8 bases respectively, with 18 bases between them. The CDR3 loop spans 14 amino acids. This chain's CDR3 is CASSPPGHKGGYTF. CDR3 DNA: TGTGCCAGTAGTCCTCCGGGACACAAGGGAGGCTACACCTTC.

A few counts support this clonotype. The chain links TRBV27 to TRBJ2-3, with 11 bases fitting TRBD2. Per the germline V gene, CDR1 is MNHEY and CDR2 is SMNVEV (reference sequence). The junction had 6 bases not matched to a gene; V was cut back by 4 bases and J by 6 bases. The CDR3 extends over 15 amino acids. CDR3 amino acids: CASSWLAGGTDTQYF. The DNA of the CDR3 is TGTGCCAGCAGTTGGCTAGCGGGAGGAACCGATACGCAGTATTTT.

This clonotype was recorded a few times. This sequence joins TRBV5-1 and TRBJ1-1, with a tentative D call TRBD1 (6 bases). The V gene's germline CDR1 is SGHRS and CDR2 YFSETQ. This CDR3 comprises 14 residues. V lost 4 bases to trimming and J lost 3 bases, with 13 bases between them. In DNA form, the CDR3 reads TGCGCCAGCAGCATGCCGGACAGATACACTGAAGCTTTCTTT. Protein: CASSMPDRYTEAFF.

The chain couples TRBV30 to TRBJ2-1, with no clear D. This CDR3 is 16 amino acids long. CDR1 and CDR2 from the germline V gene are GTSNPN and SVGIG (reference sequence). V lost 2 bases to trimming and J lost 7 bases, with 21 bases between them. The CDR3 DNA sequence: TGTGCCTGGAGTCCTGCCCGGGTCTCCGGGTGGAATGAGCAGTTCTTC. It encodes CAWSPARVSGWNEQFF.

This clonotype appeared many times. The rearrangement uses TRBV7-2 and TRBJ1-5; 7 bases line up with TRBD1. From germline, CDR1 is SGHTA and CDR2 FQGNSA. J lost 0 bases, V lost 5 bases, and 4 bases had no gene match. This CDR3 contains 15 residues. The CDR3 spells CASSLGQPSNQPQHF. In DNA, the CDR3 is TGTGCCAGCAGCCTGGGACAGCCTAGCAATCAGCCCCAGCATTTT.

This sequence joins TRBV7-9 and TRBJ1-6; a possible D gene is TRBD1 (5 bases). Per the germline V gene, CDR1 is SEHNR and CDR2 is FQNEAQ (reference sequence). The CDR3 loop spans 15 amino acids. The V and J ends lost 3 bases and 7 bases respectively, with 13 bases between them. The CDR3: CASSFPPKGNSPLHF. As DNA, the CDR3 is TGTGCCAGCAGCTTCCCACCTAAGGGGAATTCACCCCTCCACTTT.

On this clonotype: This may arise from a read error, as a much more abundant clone is one base away. This sequence joins TRBV4-3 and TRBJ1-5; TRBD1 matches at 9 bases. Germline V lookup: CDR1 LGHNA, CDR2 YSLEER. The CDR3 sequence is 15 residues long. The chain's CDR3 is CASRQGTGSNQPQHF. The CDR3, as DNA: TGCGCCAGCCGCCAGGGGACAGGGAGCAATCAGCCCCAGCATTTT.

This clonotype has ten or more counts. This rearrangement joins TRBV7-8 to TRBJ2-7, with 13 bases identical to TRBD2. The V segment lost 1 base and the J segment 3 bases; nucleotides outside the gene matches: 3. This CDR3 spans 16 amino acids. Germline V gives CDR1 SGHVS, CDR2 FQNEAQ. The CDR3 reads CASSLGGLAGFYEQYF. The CDR3 DNA is TGTGCCAGCAGCTTAGGGGGACTAGCGGGATTCTACGAGCAGTACTTC.

The CDR3 loop reads CASSPTVAGGPSGEQYF. The CDR3 DNA reads as TGCGCCAGCAGCCCTACTGTAGCGGGAGGGCCCTCGGGTGAGCAGTACTTC. J is TRBJ2-7 and V is TRBV4-3; 11 nucleotides align to TRBD2. CDR3 length equals 17 residues. Germline lookup yields CDR1 LGHNA and CDR2 YSLEER. V was pared by 4 bases and J by 7 bases, with 15 bases of the junction left unmatched.

This clonotype was recorded many times. The rearrangement uses TRBV2 and TRBJ2-2; a weak D match, TRBD1 (5 bases). Trimming pared 6 bases from V and 2 bases from J, leaving 13 bases between. Germline assignment: CDR1 SNHLY and CDR2 FYNNEI. The CDR3 has 15 amino acids. The DNA for the CDR3 is TGTGCCAGCAGCCCCCACAGGATAAACACCGGGGAGCTGTTTTTT. It codes for CASSPHRINTGELFF.

The rearrangement joins TRBV6-2 or TRBV6-3 to TRBJ2-3; 9 bases match TRBD2. There are 17 residues in the CDR3. The ends lost 6 bases at V and 4 bases at J; junction bases unmatched: 14. Germline lookup yields CDR1 MNHEY and CDR2 SVGEGT. As DNA, the CDR3 is TGTGCCAGCAGCCGACCAATAGCGGGAGCGTCCGCAGATACGCAGTATTTT. Translated: CASSRPIAGASADTQYF.

Notes on this clonotype: With a much larger clone just one base away, this may be a read error. The rearrangement uses TRBV4-3 and TRBJ2-3, with TRBD1 identical over 8 bases. J lost 3 bases, V lost 4 bases, and 6 bases had no gene match. The CDR3 is 15 amino acids. Looked up from germline, CDR1 is LGHNA and CDR2 is YSLEER. In DNA, the CDR3 is TGCGCCAGCAGCCGTAGGACAGGGCCAACAGATACGCAGTATTTT. Protein product: CASSRRTGPTDTQYF.

This clonotype appeared many times. The V and J genes are TRBV27 and TRBJ1-6, with TRBD1 matching 7 bases. The CDR3 is made up of 15 amino acids. V was clipped by 6 bases and J by 6 bases; unmatched bases: 8. The V gene's germline CDR1 is MNHEY and CDR2 SMNVEV (reference sequence). CDR3 nucleotide sequence: TGTGCCAGCAGCCGAAGGACAGGCCTTAATTCACCCCTCCACTTT. This gives the protein CASSRRTGLNSPLHF.

V and J are TRBV9 and TRBJ1-2; D may be TRBD1 (5 bases). This CDR3 is 14 amino acids long. The V and J ends lost 4 bases and 5 bases respectively, with 15 bases between them. CDR1 is SGDLS, CDR2 YYNGEE, per germline. The CDR3 sequence: CASSPALEGYGYTF. CDR3 nucleotides: TGTGCCAGCAGCCCTGCGTTGGAGGGGTATGGCTACACCTTC.

This clonotype came up a few times. This sequence joins TRBV15 and TRBJ2-1, with 7 nucleotides matching TRBD2. The trim removed 0 bases at V and 8 bases at J, leaving 10 bases unmatched. The CDR3 totals 16 residues. In germline, CDR1 is LNHNV, CDR2 YYDKDF (reference sequence). Written as DNA, the CDR3 is TGTGCCACCAGCAGAGATCGAGGCGGGAGAGTCCATGAGCAGTTCTTC. Translation gives CATSRDRGGRVHEQFF.

The J gene is TRBJ2-7, the V gene TRBV5-1; the match to TRBD1 covers 11 bases. The CDR3 totals 15 residues. With V trimmed by 4 bases and J by 2 bases, 5 bases remained unmatched. CDR1 SGHRS and CDR2 YFSETQ come from the germline V gene. DNA of the CDR3: TGCGCCAGCAGCGATGGACAGGGGGCCCCCTACGAGCAGTACTTC. The encoded protein is CASSDGQGAPYEQYF.

This clonotype came up a few times. The CDR3, as DNA: TGCGCCAGCAGCTTGGTGGGGACGTATAGCTCCTACAATGAGCAGTTCTTC. This gives the protein CASSLVGTYSSYNEQFF. This chain uses TRBV5-1 with TRBJ2-1; D tentatively reads TRBD1 or TRBD2 (5 bases each). The length of the CDR3 is 17 residues. The V and J ends lost 0 bases and 0 bases respectively, with 13 bases between them. CDR1 and CDR2 from the germline V gene are SGHRS and YFSETQ.

The rearrangement joins TRBV2 to TRBJ2-2, with D hard to call. From germline, CDR1 is SNHLY and CDR2 FYNNEI. V dropped 6 bases and J dropped 6 bases, with 11 bases sitting between them. The CDR3 consists of 13 residues. The CDR3 region is CASRHRAAGELFF. The CDR3, as DNA: TGTGCCAGCAGACACCGGGCCGCCGGGGAGCTGTTTTTT.

The gene calls are TRBV3-1 and TRBJ1-6; D is unclear. Trimming took 0 bases from V and 8 from J, leaving 5 bases between them. The CDR3 spans 13 residues. CDR1 and CDR2 (germline): LGHDT, YNNKEL (reference sequence). The CDR3: CASSQESDSPLHF. In nucleotides, the CDR3 is TGTGCCAGCAGCCAAGAATCGGATTCACCCCTCCACTTT.

Notes on this clonotype: A read error is possible here, since a much larger clone lies one base away. The chain couples TRBV30 to TRBJ2-2, with TRBD2 matching over 9 bases. V was clipped by 5 bases and J by 1 base; unmatched bases: 8. The CDR3 is 16 residues long. CDR1 and CDR2 from the germline V gene are GTSNPN and SVGIG (reference sequence). Written as DNA, the CDR3 is TGTGCCTGGGGTGCGCTAGCGGGACTGAACACCGGGGAGCTGTTTTTT. Residues: CAWGALAGLNTGELFF.

The V gene is TRBV4-3, the J gene TRBJ2-7; no clear D. The CDR3 consists of 16 residues. Germline lookup yields CDR1 LGHNA and CDR2 YSLEER. V was pared by 1 base and J by 5 bases, with 18 bases between. DNA of the CDR3: TGCGCCAGCAGCCAAGTGGATACAGTCCAAACGAACGAGCAGTACTTC. It specifies CASSQVDTVQTNEQYF.

A few counts support this clonotype. The V call is TRBV7-8, the J call TRBJ1-5, with TRBD1 identical over 12 bases. The junction had 4 bases not matched to a gene; V was cut back by 1 base and J by 6 bases. Germline lookup yields CDR1 SGHVS and CDR2 FQNEAQ. The CDR3 length is 16 residues. The CDR3 is CASSLEGQGARQPQHF. The CDR3 DNA is TGTGCCAGCAGCTTAGAGGGACAGGGGGCGCGTCAGCCCCAGCATTTT.

In its sample, this clonotype was seen a few times. V is TRBV15 and J is TRBJ2-3; the match to TRBD1 covers 12 bases. Trimming removed 5 bases from V and 5 bases from J; junction bases left unmatched: 5. The CDR3 is 15 residues long. Germline V gives CDR1 LNHNV, CDR2 YYDKDF (reference sequence). In DNA form, the CDR3 reads TGTGCCACCAGCCGGGGACAGGGGGCAGGAGATACGCAGTATTTT. Its protein is CATSRGQGAGDTQYF.

This clonotype was detected ten times or more. This chain joins TRBV2 and TRBJ2-3; D possibly corresponds to TRBD2 (5 bases). V lost 5 bases and J 8 bases, leaving 17 bases between the germline ends. The length of the CDR3 is 14 residues. Germline lookup yields CDR1 SNHLY and CDR2 FYNNEI. CDR3: CASSWGSQAGTQYF. For the CDR3, the DNA is TGTGCCAGCAGTTGGGGTTCTCAGGCGGGTACGCAGTATTTT.